These 7 T cell receptor beta chains were all obtained from the same sample, sequenced in a study of identical twins. From the 5' RACE reads, TCRdb called clonotypes with MiXCR, one entry per CDR3 protein. Among 1.5 million to 2 million distinct CDR3 sequences, 25% to 35% were seen once, and the ten largest hold about 0.3%. Sequencing was carried out using cord blood. The receptors originated from a newborn girl in good health.

This clonotype has only a few counts. V usage is TRBV5-1 and J usage is TRBJ2-7, with 8 positions matching TRBD2. The CDR3 is 13 residues long. Trimming took 2 bases from V and 6 from J; bases not matched to a gene: 4. In germline, CDR1 is SGHRS, CDR2 YFSETQ. The CDR3 here is CASSLPGTSEQYF. DNA of the CDR3: TGCGCCAGCAGCTTACCCGGGACTAGCGAGCAGTACTTC.

The rearrangement uses TRBV5-1 and TRBJ1-1; no clear D gene. In germline, CDR1 is SGHRS, CDR2 YFSETQ. The CDR3 consists of 14 residues. The V and J ends lost 3 bases and 1 base respectively, with 10 bases between them. The CDR3 sequence is CASSWSSPNTEAFF. Written as DNA, the CDR3 is TGCGCCAGCAGCTGGAGTTCCCCGAACACTGAAGCTTTCTTT.

This clonotype has only a few counts. The chain links TRBV7-9 to TRBJ2-1, with a possible D match to TRBD1 (6 bases). The CDR3 sequence is 15 residues long. V lost 3 bases and J lost 6, with 15 bases in between. CDR1 and CDR2 (germline): SEHNR, FQNEAQ (reference sequence). Here the CDR3 DNA reads TGTGCCAGCAGCTTGACCGGAACAGGGACCAATGAGCAGTTCTTC. Its translation: CASSLTGTGTNEQFF.

There are many counts of this clonotype. CDR3 sequence: CASSQVSLAAQYF. The CDR3 coding sequence is TGCGCCAGCAGCCAAGTGTCTCTAGCTGCGCAGTATTTT. J is TRBJ2-3 and V is TRBV4-1, with a tentative D call TRBD2 (5 bases). Germline V lookup: CDR1 MGHRA, CDR2 YSYEKL. Trimming removed 1 base from V and 10 bases from J, with 12 bases in between. The CDR3 has 13 residues.

This clonotype was seen many times. This chain links TRBV11-2 with TRBJ2-1, with D unresolved. V shed 1 base and J shed 7 bases, with 17 bases lying between them. The germline V gene has CDR1 SGHAT and CDR2 FQNNGV. This CDR3 is built from 16 residues. DNA of the CDR3: TGTGCCAGCAGCTTAGTTGTAGCACGGCCCCTAAATGAGCAGTTCTTC. This codes for CASSLVVARPLNEQFF.

This clonotype appeared a few times. The chain is built from TRBV4-2 and TRBJ2-3; TRBD2 matches at 8 bases. Germline V gene sequence: CDR1 LGHNA, CDR2 YNFKEQ. The CDR3 is 16 residues long. V was clipped by 5 bases and J by 3 bases; unmatched bases: 10. The CDR3 DNA reads as TGTGCCAGCAGCATTTCCGGGACTAGAGGAACAGATACGCAGTATTTT. This encodes CASSISGTRGTDTQYF.

This clonotype has ten or more counts. The rearrangement links TRBV6-5 to TRBJ2-7; TRBD2 aligns across 7 bases. The CDR3 loop spans 12 amino acids. The germline gives CDR1 MNHEY, CDR2 SVGAGI. V gave up 6 bases and J gave up 5 bases; unmatched junction bases: 4. The CDR3 is CASSQSGNEQYF. In DNA form, the CDR3 reads TGTGCCAGCAGCCAAAGCGGGAACGAGCAGTACTTC.